The 6 T cell receptor beta chains presented below share a single source sample, sequenced in a study of cytomegalovirus exposure and HLA in healthy donors. Assay used: immunoSEQ multiplex PCR; TCRdb lists only in-frame clones, some missing. The sample lists 65,000 to 70,000 clones, approximately 91% occurring once. Sample: PBMCs. Source of these receptors: a man aged 18 to 30 in good health and CMV-seronegative.

The rearrangement uses TRBV19 and TRBJ1-1; weak D call: TRBD1 (5 bases). This CDR3 region has 13 residues. The V gene lost 5 bases and the J gene lost 12 bases, with 19 bases spanning the gap. The germline CDR1 and CDR2 sequences are LNHDA and SQIVND (reference sequence). As DNA, the CDR3 is TGTGCCAGTAGTCCTCGGACACCGACCCCAACTTTCTTT. Protein sequence: CASSPRTPTPTFF.

The chain has TRBV14 and TRBJ1-1; the D is unclear. CDR1 SGHDN and CDR2 FVKESK come from the germline V gene. Trimming took 4 bases from V and 7 from J, leaving 16 bases between them. The CDR3 sequence is 14 residues long. Written as DNA, the CDR3 is TGTGCCAGCAGCCCCGAAGAGGTGGTTGTTGAAGCTTTCTTT. Its protein product is CASSPEEVVVEAFF.

The chain combines TRBV19 with TRBJ2-3; a weak D match, TRBD1 (6 bases). CDR1 is LNHDA, CDR2 SQIVND, per germline (reference sequence). V lost 3 bases and J lost 6, with 25 bases in between. This CDR3 spans 18 amino acids. This CDR3 reads CASSISVPDRPLTDTQYF. CDR3 DNA: TGTGCCAGTAGTATCAGTGTCCCCGACAGGCCTCTCACCGATACGCAGTATTTT.

This chain joins TRBV5-4 and TRBJ2-1; 12 bases are shared with TRBD2. Germline V gene sequence: CDR1 SGHNT, CDR2 YYREEE (reference sequence). The CDR3 is made up of 16 amino acids. Germline trimming cut 6 bases from V and 4 bases from J; bases unmatched to any gene: 8. This chain's CDR3 is CASTPSGRAGYNEQFF. As DNA, the CDR3 is TGTGCCAGCACGCCTAGCGGGAGGGCCGGGTACAATGAGCAGTTCTTC. Full variable domain (rest looked up from reference TRBV5-4 and TRBJ2-1): ETGVTQSPTHLIKTRGQQVTLRCSSQSGHNTVSWYQQALGQGPQFIFQYYREEENGRGNFPPRFSGLQFPNYSSELNVNALELDDSALYLCASTPSGRAGYNEQFFGPGTRLTVL.

This clone is a singleton in its sample. The V and J genes are TRBV5-1 and TRBJ2-1; possible D gene TRBD2, 5 bases. Germline values: CDR1 SGHRS, CDR2 YFSETQ. V lost 4 bases and J lost 6, with 29 bases in between. The CDR3 runs to 19 residues. The CDR3 nucleotides are TGCGCCAGCAGCGACCAAGTAATTTCCGGGAAGGTACGAGGCAATGAGCAGTTCTTC. Its translation: CASSDQVISGKVRGNEQFF.

This sequence joins TRBV6-1 and TRBJ1-5; a possible D gene is TRBD1 (6 bases). V dropped 6 bases and J dropped 7 bases, with 16 bases sitting between them. In germline, CDR1 is MNHNS, CDR2 SASEGT. The CDR3 runs 14 residues. CDR3 sequence: CASSPQGGGQPQHF. CDR3 DNA sequence: TGTGCCAGCAGCCCCCAGGGAGGGGGACAGCCCCAGCATTTT.